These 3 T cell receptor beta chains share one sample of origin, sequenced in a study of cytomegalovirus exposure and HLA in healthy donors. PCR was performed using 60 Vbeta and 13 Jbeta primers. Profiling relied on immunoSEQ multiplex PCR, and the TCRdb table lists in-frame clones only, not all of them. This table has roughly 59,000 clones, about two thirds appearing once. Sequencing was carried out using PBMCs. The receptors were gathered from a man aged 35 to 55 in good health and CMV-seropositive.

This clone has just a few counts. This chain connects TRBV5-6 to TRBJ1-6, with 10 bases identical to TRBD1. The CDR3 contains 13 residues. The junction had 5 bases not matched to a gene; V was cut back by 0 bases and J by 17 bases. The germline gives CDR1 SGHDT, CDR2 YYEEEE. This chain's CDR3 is CASSLEWDRGFHF. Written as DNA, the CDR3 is TGTGCCAGCAGCTTGGAGTGGGACAGGGGTTTCCACTTT.

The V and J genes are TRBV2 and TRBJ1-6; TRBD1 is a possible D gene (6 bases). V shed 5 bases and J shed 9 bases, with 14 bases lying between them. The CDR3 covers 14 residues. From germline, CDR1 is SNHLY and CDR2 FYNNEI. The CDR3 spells CASSFQGRRSPLHF. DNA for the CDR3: TGTGCCAGCAGTTTTCAGGGGCGGCGTTCACCCCTCCACTTT.

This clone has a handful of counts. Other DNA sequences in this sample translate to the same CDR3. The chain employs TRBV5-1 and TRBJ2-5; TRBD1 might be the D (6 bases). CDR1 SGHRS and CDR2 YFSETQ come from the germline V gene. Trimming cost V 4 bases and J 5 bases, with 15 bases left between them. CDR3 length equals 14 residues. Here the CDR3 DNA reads TGCGCCAGCAGCCCGACAGGTTCTTGGGAGACCCAGTACTTC. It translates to CASSPTGSWETQYF.